This TCR beta chain was identified during a study of breast tumors, draining lymph nodes, adjacent tissues. Study observations and caveats: Most tumor T cells seemingly derive from lymph node, then expand in tumor. Luminal-like breast cancer showed significantly higher tumor–nontumor repertoire similarity than basal-like.

TCRdb reanalysed the multiplex PCR reads using MiXCR and keeps one entry per CDR3 protein. The sample contains fewer than 150,000 distinct CDR3 sequences, 21% of which appear only once. Germline V gives CDR1 SGHRS, CDR2 YFSETQ. The length of the CDR3 is 13 residues. V gave up 0 bases and J gave up 3 bases, with 4 bases separating them. This clonotype was seen ten or more times. Its antigen remains unknown. Axillary draining lymph nodes of breast cancer patients supplied the node samples. The chain recombines TRBV5-1 with TRBJ2-1, with unresolved D. This TCR was recovered from a female donor with breast cancer. Some clones in this sample may be carry-over from other donors' samples. Sequencing was carried out using axillary lymph node tissue. The CDR3 loop reads CASSLGIYNEQFF. CDR3 DNA: TGCGCCAGCAGCTTGGGTATCTACAATGAGCAGTTCTTC.